The 11 T cell receptor beta chains below were found in one sample sequenced in a study of cytomegalovirus exposure and HLA in healthy donors. The repertoire was sequenced with immunoSEQ multiplex PCR; TCRdb's copy has only in-frame clones and lacks some. The sample records roughly 120,000 clones, approximately 94% being singletons. What was sequenced was PBMCs. Receptor source: a woman younger than 30 in good health and CMV-seronegative.

The chain combines TRBV5-1 with TRBJ2-6; maybe TRBD1 (6 bases). The V gene lost 0 bases and the J gene lost 0 bases, with 19 bases spanning the gap. This CDR3 is 20 amino acids long. Germline loops: CDR1 SGHRS, CDR2 YFSETQ. This CDR3 is CASSLGIARGPDSGANVLTF. CDR3 nucleotides: TGCGCCAGCAGCTTGGGTATAGCCAGGGGACCCGACTCTGGGGCCAACGTCCTGACTTTC.

V and J are TRBV7-9 and TRBJ2-1; TRBD2 matches 8 bases. Per the germline V gene, CDR1 is SEHNR and CDR2 is FQNEAQ (reference sequence). The CDR3 is 16 amino acids. With 7 bases clipped from V and 4 bases from J, the junction kept 12 bases outside the gene matches. The CDR3 sequence is CASTSMGRGAYNEQFF. CDR3 coding DNA: TGTGCCAGCACCTCCATGGGGCGGGGGGCATACAATGAGCAGTTCTTC.

The rearrangement uses TRBV5-1 and TRBJ2-1; perhaps TRBD1 as D (6 bases). CDR1 SGHRS and CDR2 YFSETQ come from the germline V gene. CDR3 length: 13 amino acids. Trimming removed 4 bases from V and 9 bases from J, with 14 bases in between. DNA of the CDR3: TGCGCCAGCAGCCCGTACACAGGGTTTGAGCAGTTCTTC. Encoded protein: CASSPYTGFEQFF.

This chain connects TRBV28 to TRBJ1-1; TRBD1 matches at 7 bases. Trimming at V came to 6 bases and at J to 1 base, leaving 5 bases not matched to a gene. The germline CDR1 and CDR2 sequences are MDHEN and SYDVKM. The CDR3 runs 14 residues. The CDR3, as DNA: TGTGCCAGCAGATCCCGACAGGGGAACACTGAAGCTTTCTTT. Its protein product is CASRSRQGNTEAFF.

CDR3 nucleotides: TGTGCCAGCAGCCACAAAACCGGGATCGCCTACACAGATACGCAGTATTTT. As protein: CASSHKTGIAYTDTQYF. The chain links TRBV2 to TRBJ2-3, with TRBD2 as a possible D gene (5 bases). V was shortened by 6 bases and J by 2 bases, with 21 bases between the two germline ends. Germline CDR1 is SNHLY and CDR2 is FYNNEI. The CDR3 extends over 17 amino acids.

The chain carries TRBV7-9 and TRBJ1-4, with TRBD1 matching 8 bases. The junction had 14 bases not matched to a gene; V was cut back by 4 bases and J by 4 bases. Per germline, CDR1 SEHNR and CDR2 FQNEAQ (reference sequence). The CDR3 spans 18 residues. CDR3 coding DNA: TGTGCCAGCAGCTACGGACAGGGTAGGGCTTGGGATAATGAAAAACTGTTTTTT. Translating it yields CASSYGQGRAWDNEKLFF. The full variable domain, with the rest looked up from reference TRBV7-9 and TRBJ1-4, is DTGVSQNPRHKITKRGQNVTFRCDPISEHNRLYWYRQTLGQGPEFLTYFQNEAQLEKSRLLSDRFSAERPKGSFSTLEIQRTEQGDSAMYLCASSYGQGRAWDNEKLFFGSGTQLSVL.

The rearrangement links TRBV21-1 to TRBJ1-2; the table names TRBD1, a call not compared with the DNA. TRBV21-1 corresponds to a pseudogene. This CDR3 contains 16 residues. The CDR3 DNA follows: TGTGCCAGCAGCGAGCCCGGGACAGGGGCCAGTTATGGCTACACCTTC. Its translation is CASSEPGTGASYGYTF.

This rearrangement joins TRBV9 to TRBJ2-2; a weak D match, TRBD1 (6 bases). The germline V gene encodes CDR1 SGDLS and CDR2 YYNGEE. Trimming took off 6 bases at V and 2 bases at J, with 11 bases between the two ends. CDR3 length: 14 residues. The CDR3 DNA is TGTGCCAGCAACAGGGATAGTAACACCGGGGAGCTGTTTTTT. The encoded protein is CASNRDSNTGELFF.

This chain connects TRBV28 to TRBJ2-5; 7 nucleotides agree with TRBD1. Germline V gives CDR1 MDHEN, CDR2 SYDVKM. The CDR3 is made up of 13 amino acids. J was trimmed by 4 bases and V by 4 bases; bases with no gene match: 3. CDR3 sequence: CASSSYRGETQYF. The CDR3 nucleotides are TGTGCCAGCAGTTCATACAGGGGAGAGACCCAGTACTTC.

The chain has TRBV12-5 and TRBJ1-3, with TRBD1 as a possible D gene (5 bases). Germline V CDR1 and CDR2: LGHNT, FRNRAP. Trimming cost V 1 base and J 2 bases, with 15 bases left between them. The CDR3 has 17 amino acids. Here the CDR3 DNA reads TGTGCTAGTGGTTTGGCATTCCGCTCAGGGACTGGAAACACCATATATTTT. This translates into CASGLAFRSGTGNTIYF.

This chain uses TRBV27 with TRBJ1-5, with D possibly TRBD1 on 6 matching bases. CDR3 length: 13 residues. V was pared by 3 bases and J by 6 bases, with 9 bases between. CDR1 is MNHEY and CDR2 is SMNVEV in the germline V gene (reference sequence). The CDR3: CASSFGGGQPQHF. The CDR3 nucleotides read TGTGCCAGCAGTTTTGGGGGCGGTCAGCCCCAGCATTTT.